This T cell receptor beta chain emerged from a study of a mutant IDH1 vaccine in newly diagnosed glioma. Across the study: Sex among treated patients split roughly 62% male, roughly 38% female; mean age was approximately 40 years. Patients got radiotherapy, temozolomide, or both beforehand, and most got both.

Study observations and caveats: Induction of immune responses by the vaccine occurred in about 93% of patients.

Comments on this clone: Its antigen is undetermined.

Data came from immunoSEQ multiplex PCR; TCRdb stores just in-frame clones and leaves some out. In the table there are tens of thousands of clones, over 70% of which are singletons. The sample's time point: baseline, week 1 (first vaccination visit). Indicated treatment: pre-vaccination baseline after standard-of-care therapy. From germline, CDR1 is LGHNA and CDR2 YSLEER. With 2 bases removed from V and 0 bases from J, the gap between germline ends came to 13 bases. The CDR3 sequence is 16 residues long. This specimen consisted of PBMCs, obtained from a glioma patient treated with radiotherapy, temozolomide or both. The chain is built from TRBV4-3 and TRBJ1-1, with D maybe TRBD1 (6 bases). This receptor was identified in a young man with glioma. CDR3 sequence reads: CASSQTGRSLNTEAFF. In DNA, the CDR3 is TGCGCCAGCAGCCAAACAGGGCGATCGTTGAACACTGAAGCTTTCTTT.